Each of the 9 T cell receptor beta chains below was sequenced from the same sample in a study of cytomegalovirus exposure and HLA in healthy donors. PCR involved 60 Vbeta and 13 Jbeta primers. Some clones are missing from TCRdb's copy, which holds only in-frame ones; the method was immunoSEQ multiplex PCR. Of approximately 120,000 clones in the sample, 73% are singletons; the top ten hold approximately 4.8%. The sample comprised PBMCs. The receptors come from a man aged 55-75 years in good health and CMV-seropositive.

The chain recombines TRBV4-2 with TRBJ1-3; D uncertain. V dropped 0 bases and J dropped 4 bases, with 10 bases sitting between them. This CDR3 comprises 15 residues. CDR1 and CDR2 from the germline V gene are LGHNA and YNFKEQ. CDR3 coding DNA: TGTGCCAGCAGCCAAGAGCGCGGAAGGGGAAACACCATATATTTT. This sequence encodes CASSQERGRGNTIYF.

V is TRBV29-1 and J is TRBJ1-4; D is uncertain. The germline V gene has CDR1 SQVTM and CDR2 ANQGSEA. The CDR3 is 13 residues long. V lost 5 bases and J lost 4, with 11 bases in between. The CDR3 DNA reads TGCAGCGTTTCTGACATCTTTAATGAAAAACTGTTTTTT. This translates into CSVSDIFNEKLFF.

CDR3 protein: CASSPDSSNQPQHF. The CDR3 bases are TGTGCCAGCAGTCCAGACAGTAGCAATCAGCCCCAGCATTTT. The chain has TRBV27 and TRBJ1-5; perhaps TRBD1 as D (5 bases). The CDR3 contains 14 residues. The germline V gene encodes CDR1 MNHEY and CDR2 SMNVEV (reference sequence). The V end was cut by 5 bases, the J end by 0 bases, with 8 bases between.

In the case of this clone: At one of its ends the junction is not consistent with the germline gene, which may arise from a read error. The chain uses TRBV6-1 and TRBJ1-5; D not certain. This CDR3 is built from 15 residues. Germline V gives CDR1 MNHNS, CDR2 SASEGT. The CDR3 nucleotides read TGTGTCAGCAGCCCACTTGGCCGGGAGGGCCAGCCCCAGCATTTT. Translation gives CVSSPLGREGQPQHF.

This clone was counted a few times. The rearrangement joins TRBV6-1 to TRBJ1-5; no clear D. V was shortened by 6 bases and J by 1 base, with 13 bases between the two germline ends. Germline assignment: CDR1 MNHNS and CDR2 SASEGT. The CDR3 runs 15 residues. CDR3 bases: TGTGCCAGCAGCAGACAAATTGACAGCAATCAGCCCCAGCATTTT. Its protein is CASSRQIDSNQPQHF.

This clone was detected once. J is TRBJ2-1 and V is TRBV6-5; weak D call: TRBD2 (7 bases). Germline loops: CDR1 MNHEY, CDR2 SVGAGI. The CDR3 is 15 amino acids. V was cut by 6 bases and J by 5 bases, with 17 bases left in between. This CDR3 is CASSPWGGPNNEQFF. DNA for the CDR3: TGTGCCAGCAGCCCTTGGGGGGGGCCTAACAATGAGCAGTTCTTC.

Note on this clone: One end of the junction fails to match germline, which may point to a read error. The CDR3 sequence is CASSLGDRMNTKAFF. CDR3 DNA: TGTGCCAGCAGCCTTGGGGACAGGATGAACACTAAAGCTTTCTTT. The rearrangement links TRBV4-2 to TRBJ1-1, with 8 bases lining up with TRBD1. Looked up from germline, CDR1 is LGHNA and CDR2 is YNFKEQ. There are 15 residues in the CDR3.

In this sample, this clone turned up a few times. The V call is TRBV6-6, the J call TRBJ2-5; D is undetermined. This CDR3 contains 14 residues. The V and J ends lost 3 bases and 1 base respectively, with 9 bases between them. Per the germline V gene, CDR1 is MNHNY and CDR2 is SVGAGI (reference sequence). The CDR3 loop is CASSYPGSQETQYF. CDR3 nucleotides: TGTGCCAGCAGTTATCCCGGGTCCCAAGAGACCCAGTACTTC.

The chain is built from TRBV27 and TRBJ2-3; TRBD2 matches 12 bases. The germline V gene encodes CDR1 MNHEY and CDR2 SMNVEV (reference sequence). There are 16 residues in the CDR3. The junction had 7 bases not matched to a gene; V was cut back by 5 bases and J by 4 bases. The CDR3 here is CASSTRLAGAPDTQYF. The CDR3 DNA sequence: TGTGCCAGCAGTACCAGACTAGCGGGGGCACCAGATACGCAGTATTTT.